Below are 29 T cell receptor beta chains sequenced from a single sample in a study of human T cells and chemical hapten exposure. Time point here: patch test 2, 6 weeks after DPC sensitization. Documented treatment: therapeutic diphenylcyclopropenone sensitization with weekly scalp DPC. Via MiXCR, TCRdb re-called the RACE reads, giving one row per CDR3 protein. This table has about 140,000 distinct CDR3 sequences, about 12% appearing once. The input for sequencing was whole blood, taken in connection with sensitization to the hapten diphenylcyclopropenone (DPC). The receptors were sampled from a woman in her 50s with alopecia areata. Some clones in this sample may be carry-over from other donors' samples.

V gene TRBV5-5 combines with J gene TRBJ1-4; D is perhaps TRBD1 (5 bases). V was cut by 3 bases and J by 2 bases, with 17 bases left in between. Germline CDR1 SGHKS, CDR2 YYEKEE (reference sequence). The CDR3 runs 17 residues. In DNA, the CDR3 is TGTGCCAGCAGCTACTCAGGGTTCCCGGGCACTAATGAAAAACTGTTTTTT. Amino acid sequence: CASSYSGFPGTNEKLFF.

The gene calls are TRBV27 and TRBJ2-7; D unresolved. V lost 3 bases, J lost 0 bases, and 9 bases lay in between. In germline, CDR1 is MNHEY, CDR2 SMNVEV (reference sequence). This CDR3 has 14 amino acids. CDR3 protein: CASSFSRSSYEQYF. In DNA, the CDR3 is TGTGCCAGCAGTTTTTCCAGGAGCTCCTACGAGCAGTACTTC.

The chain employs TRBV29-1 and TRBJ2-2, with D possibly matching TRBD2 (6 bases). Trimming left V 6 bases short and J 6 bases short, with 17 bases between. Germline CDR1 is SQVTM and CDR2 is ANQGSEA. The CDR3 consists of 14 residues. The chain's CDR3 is CSVTWTTRAGELFF. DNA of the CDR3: TGCAGCGTCACATGGACTACTCGCGCCGGGGAGCTGTTTTTT.

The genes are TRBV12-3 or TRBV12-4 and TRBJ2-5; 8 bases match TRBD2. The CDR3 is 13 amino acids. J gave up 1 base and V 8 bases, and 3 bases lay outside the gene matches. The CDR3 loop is CASGLAGQETQYF. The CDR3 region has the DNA TGTGCCAGCGGTCTAGCGGGCCAAGAGACCCAGTACTTC.

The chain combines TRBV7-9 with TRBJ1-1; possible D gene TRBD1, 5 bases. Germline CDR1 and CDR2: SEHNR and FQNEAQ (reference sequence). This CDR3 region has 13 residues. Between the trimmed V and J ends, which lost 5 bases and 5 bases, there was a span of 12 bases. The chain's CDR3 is CASSGGAETEAFF. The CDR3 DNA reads TGTGCCAGCAGCGGCGGGGCAGAGACTGAAGCTTTCTTT.

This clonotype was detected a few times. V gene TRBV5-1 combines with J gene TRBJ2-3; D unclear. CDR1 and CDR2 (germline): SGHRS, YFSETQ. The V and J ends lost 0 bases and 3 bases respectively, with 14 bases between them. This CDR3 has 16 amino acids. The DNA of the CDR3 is TGCGCCAGCAGCTTGGTCGACGGCCTTGGGACAGATACGCAGTATTTT. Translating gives CASSLVDGLGTDTQYF.

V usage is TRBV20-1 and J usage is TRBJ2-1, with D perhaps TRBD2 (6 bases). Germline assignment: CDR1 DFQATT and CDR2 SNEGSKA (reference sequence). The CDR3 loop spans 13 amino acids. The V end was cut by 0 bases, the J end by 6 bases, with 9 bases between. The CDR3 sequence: CSARDWRGNEQFF. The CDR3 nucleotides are TGCAGTGCTAGAGATTGGCGGGGCAATGAGCAGTTCTTC.

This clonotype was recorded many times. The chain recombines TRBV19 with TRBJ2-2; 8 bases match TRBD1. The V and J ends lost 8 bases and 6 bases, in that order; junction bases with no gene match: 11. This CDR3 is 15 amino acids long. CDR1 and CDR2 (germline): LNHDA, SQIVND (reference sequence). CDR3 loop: CASCVTRQGSGELFF. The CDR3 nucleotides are TGTGCCAGTTGCGTTACGAGACAGGGGTCCGGGGAGCTGTTTTTT.

CDR3 nucleotide sequence: TGCGCCAGCAGCCAAGAGGCCCTAGCTGGGGCCAACGTCCTGACTTTC. Its protein product is CASSQEALAGANVLTF. The gene calls are TRBV4-3 and TRBJ2-6; no reliable D call. Germline V gene lookup returns CDR1 LGHNA and CDR2 YSLEER. Trimming took off 0 bases at V and 2 bases at J, with 8 bases between the two ends. The CDR3 extends over 16 amino acids.

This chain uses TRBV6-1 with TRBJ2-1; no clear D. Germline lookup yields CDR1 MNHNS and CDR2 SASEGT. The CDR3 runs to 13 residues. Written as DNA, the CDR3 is TGTGTCAGTTCCGTAGGGTTATACAATGAGCAGTTCTTC. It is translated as CVSSVGLYNEQFF.

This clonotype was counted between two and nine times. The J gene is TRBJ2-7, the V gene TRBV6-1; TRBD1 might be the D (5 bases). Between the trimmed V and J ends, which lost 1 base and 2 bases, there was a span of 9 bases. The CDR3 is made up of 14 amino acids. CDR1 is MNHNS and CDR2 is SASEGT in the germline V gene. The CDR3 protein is CASSEGIGAYEQYF. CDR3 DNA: TGTGCCAGCAGTGAAGGGATAGGGGCCTACGAGCAGTACTTC.

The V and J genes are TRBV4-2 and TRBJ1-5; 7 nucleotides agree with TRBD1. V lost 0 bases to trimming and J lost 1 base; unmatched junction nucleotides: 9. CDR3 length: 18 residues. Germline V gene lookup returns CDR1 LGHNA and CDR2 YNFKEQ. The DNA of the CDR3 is TGTGCCAGCAGCCAAGATGCGGGGACAGACTGGAGCAATCAGCCCCAGCATTTT. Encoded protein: CASSQDAGTDWSNQPQHF.

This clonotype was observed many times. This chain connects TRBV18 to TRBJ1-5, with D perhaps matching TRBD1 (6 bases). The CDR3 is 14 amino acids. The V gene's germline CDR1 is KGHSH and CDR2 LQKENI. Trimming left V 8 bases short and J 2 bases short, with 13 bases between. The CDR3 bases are TGTGCCAGCCGCTGGGGGGGCGGCAATCAGCCCCAGCATTTT. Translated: CASRWGGGNQPQHF.

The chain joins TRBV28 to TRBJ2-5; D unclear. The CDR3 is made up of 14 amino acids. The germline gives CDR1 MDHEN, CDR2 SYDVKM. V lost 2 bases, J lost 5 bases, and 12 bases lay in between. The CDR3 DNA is TGTGCCAGCAGTTTAGAATTGGGGTTCGAGACCCAGTACTTC. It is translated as CASSLELGFETQYF.

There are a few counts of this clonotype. The CDR3 bases are TGTGCCTGGAGTCCGGGACTAGTCGAAGGCTACACCTTC. Protein sequence: CAWSPGLVEGYTF. The chain recombines TRBV30 with TRBJ1-2, with D possibly TRBD1 on 5 matching bases. Per germline, CDR1 GTSNPN and CDR2 SVGIG (reference sequence). This CDR3 has 13 amino acids. The ends were cut back, 2 bases at V and 8 bases at J, with 15 bases in the middle.

The CDR3 sequence is CASSTGGVGETQYF. CDR3 in DNA: TGCGCCAGCAGCACTGGAGGCGTAGGCGAGACCCAGTACTTC. This chain uses TRBV5-1 with TRBJ2-5; a possible D gene is TRBD2 (5 bases). The V and J ends lost 4 bases and 5 bases respectively, with 15 bases between them. The CDR3 contains 14 residues. The germline CDR1 and CDR2 sequences are SGHRS and YFSETQ.

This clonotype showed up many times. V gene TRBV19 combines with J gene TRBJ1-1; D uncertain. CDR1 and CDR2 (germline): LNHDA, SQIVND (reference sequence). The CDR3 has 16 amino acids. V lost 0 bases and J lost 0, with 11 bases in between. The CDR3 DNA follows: TGTGCCAGTAGTATAGACACGGGAGGCATGAACACTGAAGCTTTCTTT. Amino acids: CASSIDTGGMNTEAFF.

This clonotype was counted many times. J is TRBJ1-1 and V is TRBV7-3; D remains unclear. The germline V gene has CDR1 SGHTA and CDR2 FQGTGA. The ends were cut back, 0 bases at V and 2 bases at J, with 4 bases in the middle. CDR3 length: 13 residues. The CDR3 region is CASSLTRNTEAFF. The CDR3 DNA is TGTGCCAGCAGCTTAACTCGAAACACTGAAGCTTTCTTT. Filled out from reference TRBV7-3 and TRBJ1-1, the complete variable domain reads GAGVSQTPSNKVTEKGKYVELRCDPISGHTALYWYRQSLGQGPEFLIYFQGTGAADDSGLPNDRFFAVRPEGSVSTLKIQRTERGDSAVYLCASSLTRNTEAFFGQGTRLTVV.

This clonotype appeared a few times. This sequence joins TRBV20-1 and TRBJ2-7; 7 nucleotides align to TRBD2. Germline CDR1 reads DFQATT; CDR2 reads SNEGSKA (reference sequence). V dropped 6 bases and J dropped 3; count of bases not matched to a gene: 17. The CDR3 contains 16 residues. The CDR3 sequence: CSAPDGRVGGNYEQYF. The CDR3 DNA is TGCAGTGCCCCGGACGGAAGGGTGGGGGGGAACTACGAGCAGTACTTC.

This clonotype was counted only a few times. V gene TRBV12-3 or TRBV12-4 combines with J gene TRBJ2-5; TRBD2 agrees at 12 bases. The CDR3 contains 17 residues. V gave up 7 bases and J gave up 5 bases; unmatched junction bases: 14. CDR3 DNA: TGTGCCAGCACCCCGGGACTAGCGGGCCGGAGGTGGGAGACCCAGTACTTC. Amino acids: CASTPGLAGRRWETQYF.

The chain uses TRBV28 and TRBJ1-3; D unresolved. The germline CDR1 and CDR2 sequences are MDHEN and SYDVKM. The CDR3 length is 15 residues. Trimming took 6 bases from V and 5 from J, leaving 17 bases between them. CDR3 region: CASSHRTVTRNTIYF. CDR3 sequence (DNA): TGTGCCAGCAGCCATCGGACGGTGACTCGAAACACCATATATTTT.

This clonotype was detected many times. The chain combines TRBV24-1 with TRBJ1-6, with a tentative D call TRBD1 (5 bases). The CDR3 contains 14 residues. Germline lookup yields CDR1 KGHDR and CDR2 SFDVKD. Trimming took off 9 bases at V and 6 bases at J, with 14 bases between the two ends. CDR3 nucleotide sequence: TGTGCCACCTCGGACGGACACATTAATTCACCCCTCCACTTT. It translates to CATSDGHINSPLHF.

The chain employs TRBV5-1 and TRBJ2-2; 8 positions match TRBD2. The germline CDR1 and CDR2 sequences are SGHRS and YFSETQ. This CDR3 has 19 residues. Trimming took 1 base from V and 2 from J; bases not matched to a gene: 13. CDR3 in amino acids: CASSLFSGAGDLNTGELFF. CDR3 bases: TGCGCCAGCAGCTTGTTTAGTGGAGCGGGAGACCTCAACACCGGGGAGCTGTTTTTT.

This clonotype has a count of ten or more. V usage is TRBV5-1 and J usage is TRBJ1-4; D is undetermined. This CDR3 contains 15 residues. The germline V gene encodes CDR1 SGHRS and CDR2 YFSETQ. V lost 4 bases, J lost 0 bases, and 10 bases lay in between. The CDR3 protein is CASSLITSTNEKLFF. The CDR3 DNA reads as TGCGCCAGCAGCCTCATTACTTCAACTAATGAAAAACTGTTTTTT.

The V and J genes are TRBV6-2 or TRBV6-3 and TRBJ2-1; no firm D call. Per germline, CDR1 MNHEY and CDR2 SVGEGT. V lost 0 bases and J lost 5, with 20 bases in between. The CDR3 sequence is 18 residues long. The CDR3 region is CASSYSIAALARDNEQFF. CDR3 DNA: TGTGCCAGCAGTTACTCGATCGCGGCTTTAGCACGGGACAATGAGCAGTTCTTC.

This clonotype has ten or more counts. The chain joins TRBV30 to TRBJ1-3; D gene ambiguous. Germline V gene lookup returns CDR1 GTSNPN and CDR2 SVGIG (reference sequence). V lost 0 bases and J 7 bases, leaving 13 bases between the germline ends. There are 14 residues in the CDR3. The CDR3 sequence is CAWSVLGRANTIYF. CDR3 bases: TGTGCCTGGAGTGTACTTGGCCGCGCGAACACCATATATTTT. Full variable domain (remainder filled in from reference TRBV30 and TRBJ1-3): SQTIHQWPATLVQPVGSPLSLECTVEGTSNPNLYWYRQAAGRGLQLLFYSVGIGQISSEVPQNLSASRPQDRQFILSSKKLLLSDSGFYLCAWSVLGRANTIYFGEGSWLTVV.

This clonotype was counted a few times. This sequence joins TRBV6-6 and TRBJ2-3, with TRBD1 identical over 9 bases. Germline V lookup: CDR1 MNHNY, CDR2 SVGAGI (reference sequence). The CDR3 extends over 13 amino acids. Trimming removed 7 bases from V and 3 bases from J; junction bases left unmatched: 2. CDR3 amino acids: CASTDRGTDTQYF. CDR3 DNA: TGTGCCAGCACTGACAGGGGGACAGATACGCAGTATTTT.

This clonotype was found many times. CDR3 region: CSASEDRDEKLFF. CDR3 bases: TGCAGTGCTAGCGAAGACAGGGATGAAAAACTGTTTTTT. The gene calls are TRBV20-1 and TRBJ1-4; 7 positions agree with TRBD1. V dropped 3 bases and J dropped 6; count of bases not matched to a gene: 4. The CDR3 runs 13 residues. Germline V gives CDR1 DFQATT, CDR2 SNEGSKA (reference sequence).

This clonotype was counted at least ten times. The CDR3 coding sequence is TGTGCCAGCATCCGCCAGACAGGGGAGACTGAAGCTTTCTTT. It is translated as CASIRQTGETEAFF. V and J are TRBV6-1 and TRBJ1-1; 8 nucleotides line up with TRBD1. This CDR3 region has 14 residues. After removal of 7 bases from V and 5 bases from J, the junction contained 9 bases not matched to a gene. Germline values: CDR1 MNHNS, CDR2 SASEGT.